What follows is one T cell receptor (beta chain) and its context. Antigen specificity is unknown. The data belong to a study of cytomegalovirus exposure and HLA in healthy donors. Study details: An analysis done earlier identified almost 120 million unique TCR beta sequences from around 180 million T cells. Early released data had tens of millions of unique TCRs, all coming from HLA-typed donors.

V was shortened by 0 bases and J by 0 bases, with 11 bases between the two germline ends. Germline CDR1 SGHDT, CDR2 YYEEEE. The CDR3 contains 16 residues. Study-wide results and limits: By HLA locus, TCR association rates varied in a later analysis, with DRB1 showing the most and HLA-C the fewest. An analysis was carried out later, and it reportedly showed fewer N-insertions in an Asian-associated ancestry cluster than the roughly 670-donor mean.

Researchers ran the PCR with 60 Vbeta and 13 Jbeta primers. Measured with immunoSEQ multiplex PCR; TCRdb has only the in-frame clones, and not every one. The data show fewer than 300,000 clones, with just over 85% seen just once and 4% held by the top ten. The clonotype was recovered from a man aged 40-50 years in good health and CMV-seropositive. The chain recombines TRBV5-6 with TRBJ2-3; no definite D call. The sequencing input was PBMCs. CDR3 bases: TGTGCCAGCAGCTTGGGCCGAGCGAGAAGCACAGATACGCAGTATTTT. Translating gives CASSLGRARSTDTQYF.